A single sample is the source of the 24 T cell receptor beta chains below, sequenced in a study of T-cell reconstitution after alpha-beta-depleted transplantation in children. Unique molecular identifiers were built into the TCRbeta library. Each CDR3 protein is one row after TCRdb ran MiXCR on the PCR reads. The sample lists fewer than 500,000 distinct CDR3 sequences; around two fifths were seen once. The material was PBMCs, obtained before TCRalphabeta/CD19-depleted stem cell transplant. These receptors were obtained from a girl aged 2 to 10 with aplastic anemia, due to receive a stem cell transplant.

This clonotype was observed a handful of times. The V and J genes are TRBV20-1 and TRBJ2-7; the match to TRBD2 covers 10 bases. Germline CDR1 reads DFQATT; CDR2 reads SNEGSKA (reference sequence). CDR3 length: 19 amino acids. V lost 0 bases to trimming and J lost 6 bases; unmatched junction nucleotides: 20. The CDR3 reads CSAREFFSTSGNLVSEQYF. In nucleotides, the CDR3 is TGCAGTGCTAGAGAGTTTTTTTCAACTAGCGGGAACCTTGTAAGCGAGCAGTACTTC.

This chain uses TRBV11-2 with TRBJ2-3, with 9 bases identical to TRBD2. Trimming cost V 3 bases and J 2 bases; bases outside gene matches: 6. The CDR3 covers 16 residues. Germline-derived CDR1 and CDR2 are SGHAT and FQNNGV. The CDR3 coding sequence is TGTGCCAGCAGCTTGGGGGCTAGCGGGACCACAGATACGCAGTATTTT. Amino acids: CASSLGASGTTDTQYF.

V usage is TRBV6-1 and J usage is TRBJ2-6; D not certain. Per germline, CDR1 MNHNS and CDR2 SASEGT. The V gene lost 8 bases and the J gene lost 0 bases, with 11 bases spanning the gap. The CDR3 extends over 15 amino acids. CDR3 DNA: TGTGCCAGCGGCCTACGTGGCTCTGGGGCCAACGTCCTGACTTTC. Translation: CASGLRGSGANVLTF.

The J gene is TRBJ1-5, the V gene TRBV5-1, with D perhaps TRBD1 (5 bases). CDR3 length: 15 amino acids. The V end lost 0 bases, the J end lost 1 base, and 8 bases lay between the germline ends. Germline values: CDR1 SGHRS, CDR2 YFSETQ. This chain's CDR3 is CASSLDGASNQPQHF. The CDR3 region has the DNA TGCGCCAGCAGCTTGGATGGGGCCAGCAATCAGCCCCAGCATTTT.

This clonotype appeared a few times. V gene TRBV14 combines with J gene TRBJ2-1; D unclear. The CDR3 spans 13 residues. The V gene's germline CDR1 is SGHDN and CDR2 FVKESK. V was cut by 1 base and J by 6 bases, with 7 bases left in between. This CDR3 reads CASSQVLGNEQFF. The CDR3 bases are TGTGCCAGCAGCCAAGTTTTGGGCAATGAGCAGTTCTTC.

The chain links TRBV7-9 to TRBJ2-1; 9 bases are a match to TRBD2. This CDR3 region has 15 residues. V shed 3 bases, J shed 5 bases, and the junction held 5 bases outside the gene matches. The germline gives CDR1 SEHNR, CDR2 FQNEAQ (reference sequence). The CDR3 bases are TGTGCCAGCAGCTTGACTAGCGGACTAGACAATGAGCAGTTCTTC. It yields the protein CASSLTSGLDNEQFF. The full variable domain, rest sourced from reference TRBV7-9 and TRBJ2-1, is DTGVSQNPRHKITKRGQNVTFRCDPISEHNRLYWYRQTLGQGPEFLTYFQNEAQLEKSRLLSDRFSAERPKGSFSTLEIQRTEQGDSAMYLCASSLTSGLDNEQFFGPGTRLTVL.

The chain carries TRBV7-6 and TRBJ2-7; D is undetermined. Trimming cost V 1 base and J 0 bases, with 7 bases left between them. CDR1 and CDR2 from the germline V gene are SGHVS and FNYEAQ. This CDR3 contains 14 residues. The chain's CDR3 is CASSLVENSYEQYF. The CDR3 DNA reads TGTGCCAGCAGCTTAGTGGAAAACTCCTACGAGCAGTACTTC. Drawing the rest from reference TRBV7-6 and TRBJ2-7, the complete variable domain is GAGVSQSPRYKVTKRGQDVALRCDPISGHVSLYWYRQALGQGPEFLTYFNYEAQQDKSGLPNDRFSAERPEGSISTLTIQRTEQRDSAMYRCASSLVENSYEQYFGPGTRLTVT.

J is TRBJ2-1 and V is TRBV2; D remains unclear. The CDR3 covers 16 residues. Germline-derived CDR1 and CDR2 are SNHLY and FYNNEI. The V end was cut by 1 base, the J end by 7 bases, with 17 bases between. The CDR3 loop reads CASSEGPAGGRNEQFF. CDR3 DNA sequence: TGTGCCAGCAGTGAAGGGCCGGCAGGTGGTAGGAATGAGCAGTTCTTC.

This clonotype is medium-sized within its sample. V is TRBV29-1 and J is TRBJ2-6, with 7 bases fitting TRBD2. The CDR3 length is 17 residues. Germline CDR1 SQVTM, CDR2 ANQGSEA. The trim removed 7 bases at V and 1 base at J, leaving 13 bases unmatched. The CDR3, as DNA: TGCAGCGCCCGGGAGGTCAGGGAGGTATCTGGGGCCAACGTCCTGACTTTC. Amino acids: CSAREVREVSGANVLTF.

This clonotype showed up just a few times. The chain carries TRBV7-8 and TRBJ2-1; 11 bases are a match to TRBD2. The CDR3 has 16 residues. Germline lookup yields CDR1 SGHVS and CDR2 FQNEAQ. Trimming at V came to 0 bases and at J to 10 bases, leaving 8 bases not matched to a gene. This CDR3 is CASSLAKLAGAREQFF. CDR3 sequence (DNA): TGTGCCAGCAGCTTAGCGAAACTAGCGGGAGCACGAGAGCAGTTCTTC.

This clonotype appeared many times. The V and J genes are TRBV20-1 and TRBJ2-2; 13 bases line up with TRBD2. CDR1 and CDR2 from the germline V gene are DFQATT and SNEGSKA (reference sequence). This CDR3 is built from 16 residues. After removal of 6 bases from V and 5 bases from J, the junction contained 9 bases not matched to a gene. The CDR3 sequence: CSAATSGRAATGELFF. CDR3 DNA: TGCAGTGCAGCTACTAGCGGGAGGGCCGCAACCGGGGAGCTGTTTTTT.

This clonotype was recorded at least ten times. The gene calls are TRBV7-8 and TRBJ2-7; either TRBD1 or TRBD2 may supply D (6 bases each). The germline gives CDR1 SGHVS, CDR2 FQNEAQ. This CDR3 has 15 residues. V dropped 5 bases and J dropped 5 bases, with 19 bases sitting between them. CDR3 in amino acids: CASSTVGGMGHEQYF. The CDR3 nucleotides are TGTGCCAGCAGCACAGTAGGGGGGATGGGCCACGAGCAGTACTTC.

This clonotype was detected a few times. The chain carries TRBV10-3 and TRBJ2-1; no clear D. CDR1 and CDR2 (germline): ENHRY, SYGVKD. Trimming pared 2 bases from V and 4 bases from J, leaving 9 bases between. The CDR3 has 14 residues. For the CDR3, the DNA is TGTGCCATCAGTGAGCCGCTGAAATACAATGAGCAGTTCTTC. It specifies CAISEPLKYNEQFF.

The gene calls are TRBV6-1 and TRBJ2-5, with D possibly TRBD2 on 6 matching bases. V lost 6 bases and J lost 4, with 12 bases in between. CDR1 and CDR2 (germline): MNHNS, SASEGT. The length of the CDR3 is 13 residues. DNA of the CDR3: TGTGCCAGCAGACGGCCTAGCGTAGAGACCCAGTACTTC. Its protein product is CASRRPSVETQYF.

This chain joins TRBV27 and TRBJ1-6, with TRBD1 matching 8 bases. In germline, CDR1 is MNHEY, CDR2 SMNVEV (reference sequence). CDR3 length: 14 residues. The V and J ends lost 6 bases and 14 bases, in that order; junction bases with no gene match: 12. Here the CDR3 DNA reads TGTGCCAGCAGGATCGGGACAGGTGCGGGGTCCCTCCACTTT. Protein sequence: CASRIGTGAGSLHF.

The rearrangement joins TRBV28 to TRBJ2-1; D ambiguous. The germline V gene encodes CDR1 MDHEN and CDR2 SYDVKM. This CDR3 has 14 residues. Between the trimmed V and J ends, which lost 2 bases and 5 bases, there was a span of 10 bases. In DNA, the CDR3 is TGTGCCAGCAGTTTACGTCGCCTTAACAATGAGCAGTTCTTC. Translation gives CASSLRRLNNEQFF.

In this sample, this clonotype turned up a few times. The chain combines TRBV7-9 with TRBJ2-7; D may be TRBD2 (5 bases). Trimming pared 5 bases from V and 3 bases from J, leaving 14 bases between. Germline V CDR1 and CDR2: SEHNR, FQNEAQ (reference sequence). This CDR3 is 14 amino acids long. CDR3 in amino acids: CASSPLDGDYEQYF. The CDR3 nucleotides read TGTGCCAGCAGCCCTCTCGACGGGGACTACGAGCAGTACTTC. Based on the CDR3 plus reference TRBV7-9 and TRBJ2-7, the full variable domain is DTGVSQNPRHKITKRGQNVTFRCDPISEHNRLYWYRQTLGQGPEFLTYFQNEAQLEKSRLLSDRFSAERPKGSFSTLEIQRTEQGDSAMYLCASSPLDGDYEQYFGPGTRLTVT.

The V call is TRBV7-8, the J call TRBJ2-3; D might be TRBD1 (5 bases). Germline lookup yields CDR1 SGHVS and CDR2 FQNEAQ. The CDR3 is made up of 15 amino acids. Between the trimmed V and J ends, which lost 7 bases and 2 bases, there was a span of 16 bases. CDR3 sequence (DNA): TGTGCCAGCACCCAAGGGGCTTCTTCCACAGATACGCAGTATTTT. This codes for CASTQGASSTDTQYF.

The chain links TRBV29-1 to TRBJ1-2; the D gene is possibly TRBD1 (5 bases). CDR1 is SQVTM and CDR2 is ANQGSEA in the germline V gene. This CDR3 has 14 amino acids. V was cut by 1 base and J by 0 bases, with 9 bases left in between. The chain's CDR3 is CSVEVAGSNYGYTF. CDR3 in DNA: TGCAGCGTTGAAGTAGCAGGGTCTAACTATGGCTACACCTTC.

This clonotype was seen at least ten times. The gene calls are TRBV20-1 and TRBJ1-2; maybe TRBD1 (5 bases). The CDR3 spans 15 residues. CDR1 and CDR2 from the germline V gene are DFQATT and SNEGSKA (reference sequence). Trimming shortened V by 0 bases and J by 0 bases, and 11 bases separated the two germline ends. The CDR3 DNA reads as TGCAGTGCTAGAGATCCCCAGGGAGCTAACTATGGCTACACCTTC. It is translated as CSARDPQGANYGYTF.

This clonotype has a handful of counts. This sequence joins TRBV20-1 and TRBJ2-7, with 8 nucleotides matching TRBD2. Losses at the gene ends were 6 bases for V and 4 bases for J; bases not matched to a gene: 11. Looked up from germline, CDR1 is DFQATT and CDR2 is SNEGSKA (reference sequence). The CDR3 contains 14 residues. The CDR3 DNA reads TGCAGTGCGGATAAGCGGGAGTTGGGTTACGAGCAGTACTTC. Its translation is CSADKRELGYEQYF.

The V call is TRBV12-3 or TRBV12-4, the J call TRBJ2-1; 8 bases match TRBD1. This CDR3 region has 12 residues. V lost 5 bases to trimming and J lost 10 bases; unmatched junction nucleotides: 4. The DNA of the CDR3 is TGTGCCAGCAGTCGAGGGACAGGCGAGCAGTTCTTC. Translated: CASSRGTGEQFF.

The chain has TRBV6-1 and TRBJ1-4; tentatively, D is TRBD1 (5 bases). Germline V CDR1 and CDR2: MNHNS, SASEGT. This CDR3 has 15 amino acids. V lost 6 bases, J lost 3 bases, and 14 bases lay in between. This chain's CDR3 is CASRGASSPNEKLFF. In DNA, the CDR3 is TGTGCCAGCAGAGGGGCTTCTTCTCCTAATGAAAAACTGTTTTTT.

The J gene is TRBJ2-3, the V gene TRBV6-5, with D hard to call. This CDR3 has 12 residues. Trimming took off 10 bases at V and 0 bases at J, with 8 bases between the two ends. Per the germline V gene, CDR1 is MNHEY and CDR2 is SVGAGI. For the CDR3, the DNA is TGTGCCATCGGCCCTAGCACAGATACGCAGTATTTT. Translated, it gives CAIGPSTDTQYF.